The 10 T cell receptor beta chains below were found in one sample sequenced in a study of blood T cell repertoires in COVID-19. Generated by immunoSEQ multiplex PCR, the TCRdb table keeps only in-frame clones and is missing some. Among under 85,000 clones listed, 86% were seen once. The sequencing sample was made of peripheral blood. Receptors originate from a man of 80 years or more in a cohort sampled during active COVID-19.

The CDR3 DNA is TGTGCCAGCAGTTTCCGTTGGGGGGAGGGCACTGAAGCTTTCTTT. Its translation is CASSFRWGEGTEAFF. The chain is built from TRBV7-6 and TRBJ1-1; D might be TRBD1 (5 bases). This CDR3 has 15 residues. Germline V gene lookup returns CDR1 SGHVS and CDR2 FNYEAQ. Trimming cost V 6 bases and J 4 bases, with 18 bases left between them.

CDR3 loop: CASSFLWAGGNSNYGYTF. CDR3 sequence (DNA): TGTGCCAGCAGCTTCCTGTGGGCAGGGGGAAATTCTAACTATGGCTACACCTTC. V is TRBV7-8 and J is TRBJ1-2, with TRBD1 matching over 7 bases. V lost 3 bases, J lost 0 bases, and 13 bases stayed unmatched. The germline gives CDR1 SGHVS, CDR2 FQNEAQ. The CDR3 is 18 residues long.

The chain uses TRBV4-1 and TRBJ2-5; 7 positions match TRBD2. CDR3 length: 15 residues. The ends lost 8 bases at V and 1 base at J; junction bases unmatched: 10. CDR1 and CDR2 (germline): MGHRA, YSYEKL. The CDR3 nucleotides are TGCGCCAGCGGATTTTGGGCTAGCGGCCAAGAGACCCAGTACTTC. It yields the protein CASGFWASGQETQYF.

The V call is TRBV5-6, the J call TRBJ2-7; D is possibly TRBD1 (6 bases). Deletions cut 7 bases from V and 3 bases from J, with 20 bases between. Germline V gene data show CDR1 as SGHDT and CDR2 as YYEEEE. CDR3 length: 15 amino acids. The CDR3 DNA reads TGTGCCAGCTACACGGACAGCCTCGGAAGCTACGAGCAGTACTTC. Protein sequence: CASYTDSLGSYEQYF.

The chain joins TRBV10-2 to TRBJ2-1; weak D call: TRBD2 (5 bases). The length of the CDR3 is 12 residues. Trimming pared 2 bases from V and 13 bases from J, leaving 12 bases between. Germline V gene sequence: CDR1 WSHSY, CDR2 SAAADI. CDR3 amino acids: CASSEEGLSQFF. The CDR3 nucleotides read TGCGCCAGCAGTGAGGAGGGCTTATCACAGTTCTTC.

The chain joins TRBV3-1 (or the pseudogene TRBV3-2) to TRBJ2-2; 7 positions agree with TRBD2. This CDR3 has 17 amino acids. The V and J ends lost 1 base and 5 bases, in that order; junction bases with no gene match: 10. In germline, CDR1 is LGHDT, CDR2 YNNKEL (reference sequence). The CDR3 is CASSQGTGWGGTGELFF. The DNA for the CDR3 is TGTGCCAGCAGCCAAGGGACTGGTTGGGGGGGAACCGGGGAGCTGTTTTTT.

This chain uses TRBV6-5 with TRBJ2-1, with D maybe TRBD2 (5 bases). The CDR3 extends over 15 amino acids. Germline lookup yields CDR1 MNHEY and CDR2 SVGAGI. V was trimmed by 0 bases and J by 5 bases, leaving 11 bases between them. The CDR3 coding sequence is TGTGCCAGCAGTTACTCGACGGGGTTGAACAATGAGCAGTTCTTC. This translates into CASSYSTGLNNEQFF.

In this sample, this clone turned up once. This chain joins TRBV4-2 and TRBJ2-5; 9 bases align to TRBD2. The length of the CDR3 is 17 residues. The V gene end was trimmed by 1 base and the J gene end by 0 bases; junction bases not matched to a gene: 6. Germline CDR1 is LGHNA and CDR2 is YNFKEQ. CDR3 sequence (DNA): TGTGCCAGCAGCCAAGTTCTAGCGGGGAACTACCAAGAGACCCAGTACTTC. Its translation is CASSQVLAGNYQETQYF.

V is TRBV27 and J is TRBJ2-1; TRBD1 agrees at 8 bases. The ends lost 6 bases at V and 5 bases at J; junction bases unmatched: 6. The CDR3 is 14 amino acids. In germline, CDR1 is MNHEY, CDR2 SMNVEV (reference sequence). The CDR3: CASRSGQAHNEQFF. CDR3 bases: TGTGCCAGCAGGTCGGGACAGGCCCACAATGAGCAGTTCTTC.

This sequence joins TRBV3-1 (or the pseudogene TRBV3-2) and TRBJ1-1; D not resolved. The CDR3 is 14 amino acids. Germline CDR1 LGHDT, CDR2 YNNKEL (reference sequence). The V and J ends lost 2 bases and 0 bases respectively, with 7 bases between them. The DNA for the CDR3 is TGTGCCAGCAGCCAAAATGAGGTGAACACTGAAGCTTTCTTT. Residues: CASSQNEVNTEAFF.